The rows below give T cell receptor beta chains drawn from one sample of a study of OX40 agonist ivuxolimab in advanced cancers. Assay: immunoSEQ multiplex PCR; the TCRdb copy retains only in-frame clones and omits some. The table has under 25,000 clones, about 70% seen once; the top ten hold 33%. The sequencing here drew on CD4+ or CD8+ T cells sorted from blood, taken in a trial of the OX40 agonist ivuxolimab. All receptors come from an adult with an advanced solid tumor such as melanoma, head and neck, liver or kidney cancer. CDR3s include the opening cysteine and the closing phenylalanine or tryptophan. D genes are given only for firm matches. For some rows the clone size is stated as once, few or many, or as a class when expanded; others skip it.

v_call	j_call	clone_size	d_call	cdr3_aa	cdr3_nt
TRBV14	TRBJ2-5	NA	TRBD1	CASSQEGTAQPQETQYF	TGTGCCAGCAGCCAAGAAGGGACAGCCCAGCCCCAAGAGACCCAGTACTTC
TRBV19	TRBJ2-5	few	TRBD1	CASSDYTTDRDQETQYF	TGTGCCAGTAGTGACTACACCACGGACAGGGACCAAGAGACCCAGTACTTC
TRBV4-1	TRBJ1-4	NA	NA	CASSHQTGREKLFF	TGCGCCAGCAGCCACCAAACGGGGCGCGAAAAACTGTTTTTT
TRBV30	TRBJ2-3	large	NA	CAPSGAVYTDTQYF	TGTGCCCCTTCGGGGGCAGTTTACACAGATACGCAGTATTTT
TRBV7-2	TRBJ2-7	NA	NA	CASSPSPRYEQYF	TGTGCCAGCAGCCCCTCCCCTAGGTACGAGCAGTACTTC
TRBV29-1	TRBJ1-1	NA	NA	CSVEAPEAFF	TGCAGCGTTGAAGCTCCAGAAGCTTTCTTT
TRBV7-2	TRBJ1-2	NA	TRBD1	CASSLVQGAYGYTF	TGTGCCAGCAGCTTAGTACAGGGGGCGTATGGCTACACCTTC
TRBV27	TRBJ1-5	NA	NA	CGTGYNQPQHF	TGCGGAACAGGGTACAATCAGCCCCAGCATTTT
TRBV9	TRBJ1-1	NA	NA	CASSVAGGGHTEAFF	TGTGCCAGCAGCGTAGCAGGAGGGGGGCACACTGAAGCTTTCTTT
TRBV27	TRBJ2-6	once	NA	CASSLLPGTAGANVLTF	TGTGCCAGCAGTTTACTACCCGGTACAGCCGGGGCCAACGTCCTGACTTTC
TRBV7-6	TRBJ1-2	NA	NA	CASSSYLGDYGYTF	TGTGCCAGCAGCTCCTATTTGGGTGACTATGGCTACACCTTC
TRBV13	TRBJ1-1	NA	NA	CASSLGGRPEAFF	TGTGCCAGCAGCTTAGGCGGCCGGCCCGAAGCTTTCTTT
TRBV7-8	TRBJ2-7	NA	TRBD1	CASSLGQGSAEQYF	TGTGCCAGCAGCTTAGGACAGGGTAGCGCCGAGCAGTACTTC
TRBV5-6	TRBJ2-1	NA	TRBD2	CASSTGLAGISYNEQFF	TGTGCCAGCAGCACGGGACTAGCGGGGATCTCCTACAATGAGCAGTTCTTC
TRBV2	TRBJ2-1	NA	NA	CAIRSRDRWGNEQFF	TGTGCCATTAGGTCCCGGGACCGGTGGGGCAATGAGCAGTTCTTC
TRBV5-1	TRBJ2-1	NA	NA	CASSFRRDTLSYNEQFF	TGCGCCAGCAGCTTCCGCCGGGACACCCTCTCCTACAATGAGCAGTTCTTC
TRBV19	TRBJ1-1	NA	NA	CATSSGGGLNTEAFF	TGTGCCACCTCCTCAGGTGGGGGTTTGAACACTGAAGCTTTCTTT
TRBV11-3	TRBJ2-3	NA	NA	CASSLGRGYRASTDTQYF	TGTGCCAGCAGCTTAGGCCGTGGTTACCGTGCTAGCACAGATACGCAGTATTTT
TRBV4-1	TRBJ2-7	NA	NA	CASSSSPGRTFYEQYF	TGCGCCAGCAGCTCCAGTCCGGGGCGTACATTCTACGAGCAGTACTTC
TRBV11-2	TRBJ1-3	NA	NA	CASSLDPRASGNTIYF	TGTGCCAGCAGCTTAGACCCCAGGGCTTCTGGAAACACCATATATTTT
TRBV15	TRBJ2-1	NA	NA	CATSRDPTQSSYNEQFF	TGTGCCACCAGCAGAGATCCCACGCAGAGCTCCTACAATGAGCAGTTCTTC
TRBV5-4	TRBJ2-4	NA	TRBD1	CASSRTGSSIQYF	TGTGCCAGCAGCCGGACAGGTAGTAGCATTCAGTACTTC
TRBV27	TRBJ1-4	NA	TRBD1	CASSLSSDREFNEKLFF	TGTGCCAGCAGTTTATCGTCCGACAGGGAATTTAATGAAAAACTGTTTTTT
TRBV5-4	TRBJ1-1	NA	NA	CASSWGVNTEAFF	TGTGCCAGCAGCTGGGGGGTAAACACTGAAGCTTTCTTT
TRBV7-8	TRBJ1-5	NA	NA	CASCLDWNQPQHF	TGTGCCAGCTGCCTCGATTGGAATCAGCCCCAGCATTTT
TRBV28	TRBJ2-7	NA	NA	CASSLRPHRQQYF	TGTGCCAGCAGTTTAAGGCCCCACCGTCAGCAGTACTTC
TRBV29-1	TRBJ1-1	NA	TRBD1	CSVPGGKMGTEAFF	TGCAGCGTCCCAGGGGGCAAAATGGGCACTGAAGCTTTCTTT
TRBV2	TRBJ2-5	NA	NA	CAGSARSGPEAYF	TGTGCCGGCAGTGCGAGGTCCGGGCCCGAAGCGTACTTC
TRBV28	TRBJ1-6	NA	TRBD1	CASTLTGGSPLHF	TGTGCCAGCACATTGACAGGGGGTTCACCCCTCCACTTT
TRBV2	TRBJ2-1	NA	NA	CASSQRRTGTVVENEQFF	TGTGCCAGCAGCCAAAGACGAACCGGGACCGTGGTAGAAAATGAGCAGTTCTTC
TRBV4-3	TRBJ1-1	NA	NA	CASSQERRQYTEAFF	TGCGCCAGCAGCCAAGAGCGTCGACAGTACACTGAAGCTTTCTTT
TRBV10-1	TRBJ2-7	few	TRBD1	CASSDTGDVYEQYF	TGCGCCAGCAGTGATACAGGGGACGTCTACGAGCAGTACTTC
TRBV5-4	TRBJ1-2	NA	TRBD1	CASTLTPGQTSNYGYTF	TGTGCCAGCACCCTCACTCCGGGACAGACCTCTAACTATGGCTACACCTTC
TRBV10-3	TRBJ2-7	once	TRBD1	CAISGGTAYEQYF	TGTGCCATCAGTGGAGGGACAGCCTACGAGCAGTACTTC
TRBV5-6	TRBJ1-1	NA	NA	CASSLAWGSRPEAFF	TGTGCCAGCAGCTTGGCCTGGGGAAGCAGGCCTGAAGCTTTCTTT
TRBV15	TRBJ1-1	NA	NA	CATQQEEGQMNTEAFF	TGTGCCACCCAGCAGGAGGAGGGACAAATGAACACTGAAGCTTTCTTT
TRBV4-1	TRBJ1-4	NA	NA	CASSQDLGGGGEKLFF	TGCGCCAGCAGCCAAGATCTCGGGGGAGGCGGTGAAAAACTGTTTTTT
TRBV25-1	TRBJ2-7	NA	NA	CASSEVHLSYEQYF	TGTGCCAGCAGTGAGGTACACCTATCCTACGAGCAGTACTTC
TRBV19	TRBJ2-7	NA	NA	CASSMGGQLYEQYF	TGTGCCAGTAGTATGGGTGGGCAGCTCTACGAGCAGTACTTC
TRBV27	TRBJ2-1	NA	TRBD2	CASRTSGRPVYNEQFF	TGTGCCAGCAGGACTAGCGGGAGACCTGTCTACAATGAGCAGTTCTTC
TRBV27	TRBJ2-1	NA	NA	CASGLFNEQFF	TGTGCCAGCGGTCTATTTAATGAGCAGTTCTTC
TRBV28	TRBJ2-1	NA	NA	CASSQLAARSSYNEQFF	TGTGCCAGCAGTCAGCTGGCGGCCCGGTCCTCCTACAATGAGCAGTTCTTC
TRBV29-1	TRBJ2-1	medium-sized	NA	CSVEIRGNEQFF	TGCAGCGTTGAAATTCGAGGCAATGAGCAGTTCTTC
TRBV4-1	TRBJ1-1	NA	TRBD1	CASSHLGGQGANTEAFF	TGCGCCAGCAGCCACCTCGGGGGACAGGGCGCGAACACTGAAGCTTTCTTT
TRBV7-9	TRBJ1-2	NA	TRBD1	CASSLGQGGYGYTF	TGTGCCAGCAGCCTGGGACAGGGGGGTTATGGCTACACCTTC
TRBV13	TRBJ2-2	NA	NA	CASSPLGGTNTGELFF	TGTGCCAGCAGCCCCCTCGGCGGGACAAACACCGGGGAGCTGTTTTTT
TRBV4-1	TRBJ1-5	NA	NA	CASSQVVGSNQPQHF	TGCGCCAGCAGCCAAGTGGTCGGGAGCAATCAGCCCCAGCATTTT
TRBV9	TRBJ2-7	NA	TRBD1	CASSVRDRAYEQYF	TGTGCCAGCAGCGTACGGGACAGGGCCTACGAGCAGTACTTC
TRBV27	TRBJ2-7	once	TRBD1	CASSPTGTGNEQYF	TGTGCCAGCAGTCCTACCGGGACAGGGAATGAGCAGTACTTC
TRBV13	TRBJ2-5	NA	TRBD2	CASSLGPGLAGQETQYF	TGTGCCAGCAGCTTAGGTCCCGGACTAGCGGGCCAAGAGACCCAGTACTTC
TRBV6-5	TRBJ2-7	NA	TRBD2	CASSVLAGPSYEQYF	TGTGCCAGCAGCGTACTAGCGGGCCCATCCTACGAGCAGTACTTC
TRBV9	TRBJ2-3	few	NA	CASSVEGGELRDTQYF	TGTGCCAGCAGCGTAGAAGGGGGGGAACTAAGAGATACGCAGTATTTT
TRBV7-9	TRBJ2-7	NA	TRBD2	CASSSSSGRFDPYEQYF	TGTGCCAGCAGCTCGTCTAGCGGGAGATTTGACCCCTACGAGCAGTACTTC
TRBV28	TRBJ2-7	medium-sized	NA	CASSLFEGSPYEQYF	TGTGCCAGCAGTTTATTTGAGGGTTCACCCTACGAGCAGTACTTC
TRBV5-4	TRBJ2-2	NA	NA	CASSLGQNTGELFF	TGTGCCAGCAGCTTGGGACAAAACACCGGGGAGCTGTTTTTT